These 7 T cell receptor beta chains were sequenced from one sample in a study of blood T cell repertoires in COVID-19. TCRdb's copy holds only in-frame clones and misses some; the assay was immunoSEQ multiplex PCR. The table lists over 350,000 clones, 75% to 90% of them singletons. Material: peripheral blood. Receptors were obtained from a woman in her 30s with acute or convalescent COVID-19.

V and J are TRBV2 and TRBJ2-7; 9 nucleotides match TRBD1. The CDR3 loop spans 17 amino acids. The V and J ends lost 7 bases and 9 bases, in that order; junction bases with no gene match: 22. Germline CDR1 and CDR2: SNHLY and FYNNEI. The CDR3 reads CASNTSPRGTGSGGQYF. The CDR3 region has the DNA TGTGCCAGCAATACTTCACCAAGGGGGACAGGGAGTGGTGGGCAGTACTTC.

The rearrangement joins TRBV5-5 to TRBJ2-7, with TRBD1 matching over 7 bases. The V and J ends lost 0 bases and 1 base, in that order; junction bases with no gene match: 4. This CDR3 is 15 amino acids long. Per the germline V gene, CDR1 is SGHKS and CDR2 is YYEKEE (reference sequence). The CDR3 protein is CASSLAPGQSYEQYF. The CDR3 DNA reads TGTGCCAGCAGCTTGGCCCCGGGACAGTCCTACGAGCAGTACTTC.

The rearrangement links TRBV28 to TRBJ1-3; no reliable D call. The CDR3 sequence is 15 residues long. CDR1 and CDR2 from the germline V gene are MDHEN and SYDVKM. Trimming pared 6 bases from V and 3 bases from J, leaving 15 bases between. The CDR3 reads CASSPPGAGGNTIYF. The CDR3 DNA is TGTGCCAGCAGCCCCCCGGGTGCTGGTGGAAACACCATATATTTT. Based on the CDR3 plus reference TRBV28 and TRBJ1-3, the full variable domain is DVKVTQSSRYLVKRTGEKVFLECVQDMDHENMFWYRQDPGLGLRLIYFSYDVKMKEKGDIPEGYSVSREKKERFSLILESASTNQTSMYLCASSPPGAGGNTIYFGEGSWLTVV.

The genes are TRBV7-8 and TRBJ2-2; D not certain. Germline assignment: CDR1 SGHVS and CDR2 FQNEAQ. Trimming shortened V by 3 bases and J by 5 bases, and 13 bases separated the two germline ends. CDR3 length: 15 residues. CDR3 amino acids: CASSLGVSGTGELFF. In DNA form, the CDR3 reads TGTGCCAGCAGCTTGGGCGTCAGTGGAACCGGGGAGCTGTTTTTT.

This chain links TRBV6-6 with TRBJ2-1; 10 bases agree with TRBD2. CDR3 length: 15 amino acids. The junction had 4 bases not matched to a gene; V was cut back by 6 bases and J by 2 bases. Germline CDR1 is MNHNY and CDR2 is SVGAGI (reference sequence). CDR3 coding DNA: TGTGCCAGCAGGAGAGGGACTAGCGCCTACAATGAGCAGTTCTTC. Protein: CASRRGTSAYNEQFF.

The genes are TRBV7-2 and TRBJ2-3, with D uncertain. This CDR3 spans 15 amino acids. The V gene lost 3 bases and the J gene lost 0 bases, with 10 bases spanning the gap. CDR1 is SGHTA and CDR2 is FQGNSA in the germline V gene. The DNA for the CDR3 is TGTGCCAGCAGCTTGAGCGCGCTGAGCACAGATACGCAGTATTTT. Translating gives CASSLSALSTDTQYF.

The rearrangement links TRBV5-1 to TRBJ2-3; TRBD2 agrees at 13 bases. The length of the CDR3 is 18 residues. Germline CDR1 reads SGHRS; CDR2 reads YFSETQ. V dropped 3 bases and J dropped 6; count of bases not matched to a gene: 13. The CDR3 DNA reads TGCGCCAGCAGCTCGCCCATACTAGCGGGGGGGCCCGGGGATACGCAGTATTTT. It translates to CASSSPILAGGPGDTQYF.